The 18 T cell receptor beta chains in this list originate from one sample, sequenced in a study of T-cell memory formation after mild COVID-19. A single record per CDR3 protein comes from TCRdb applying MiXCR to the 5' RACE reads. The profile covers around 340,000 distinct CDR3 sequences, with over 20% appearing a single time and around 13% taken by the ten largest. Sequencing input: PBMCs or a T cell subset sorted from them (not recorded which). Source of these receptors: an adult woman who had mild COVID-19 (a few samples of this study predate the infection). Cell type and time point are not known.

This clonotype was picked up a small number of times. This chain uses TRBV19 with TRBJ2-4; D may be TRBD2 (6 bases). The V gene's germline CDR1 is LNHDA and CDR2 SQIVND (reference sequence). V lost 4 bases and J lost 8, with 12 bases in between. This CDR3 is 13 amino acids long. Written as DNA, the CDR3 is TGTGCCAGTAGTAGCGGGATGGGGTACATTCAGTACTTC. Translating gives CASSSGMGYIQYF.

The chain couples TRBV5-1 to TRBJ2-7, with D uncertain. The CDR3 totals 16 residues. The V and J ends lost 1 base and 3 bases respectively, with 17 bases between them. Germline loops: CDR1 SGHRS, CDR2 YFSETQ. The CDR3 nucleotides read TGCGCCAGCAGCTTGATACGCACGAGAGATTACTACGAGCAGTACTTC. Protein product: CASSLIRTRDYYEQYF.

The chain uses TRBV7-8 and TRBJ2-3; 12 nucleotides line up with TRBD2. The ends lost 5 bases at V and 2 bases at J; junction bases unmatched: 11. Germline CDR1 and CDR2: SGHVS and FQNEAQ. The CDR3 sequence is 18 residues long. The CDR3 protein is CASSHTRLAGADTDTQYF. CDR3 in DNA: TGTGCCAGCAGCCACACCCGACTAGCGGGGGCCGACACAGATACGCAGTATTTT.

The genes are TRBV7-9 and TRBJ2-1; D might be TRBD2 (5 bases). The V and J ends lost 5 bases and 8 bases respectively, with 13 bases between them. Germline V lookup: CDR1 SEHNR, CDR2 FQNEAQ (reference sequence). The CDR3 is 13 amino acids. The CDR3 sequence is CASSTPARDEQFF. The CDR3 DNA is TGTGCCAGCAGCACGCCGGCGAGGGATGAGCAGTTCTTC.

The table lists this clonotype with a few counts. This chain links TRBV12-3 or TRBV12-4 with TRBJ2-3; 7 nucleotides line up with TRBD2. This CDR3 is 16 amino acids long. The V segment lost 3 bases and the J segment 3 bases; nucleotides outside the gene matches: 9. The CDR3 DNA is TGTGCCAGCAGTTTTTTGGGCGGGAGTCGGACAGATACGCAGTATTTT. Protein product: CASSFLGGSRTDTQYF.

The table lists this clonotype with many counts. This chain joins TRBV24-1 and TRBJ2-1; D is undetermined. The germline V and J ends were trimmed by 3 bases and 10 bases, with 9 bases remaining between them. From germline, CDR1 is KGHDR and CDR2 SFDVKD. This CDR3 spans 12 amino acids. Here the CDR3 reads CATSDQVFEQFF. The CDR3 region has the DNA TGTGCCACCAGTGATCAGGTATTCGAGCAGTTCTTC.

This chain connects TRBV20-1 to TRBJ2-5, with D maybe TRBD1 (6 bases). V shed 6 bases and J shed 5 bases, with 16 bases lying between them. This CDR3 is built from 13 residues. CDR1 DFQATT and CDR2 SNEGSKA come from the germline V gene (reference sequence). The CDR3 DNA sequence: TGCAGTGCCCCTGGACAGTTGGGGGAGACCCAGTACTTC. Residues: CSAPGQLGETQYF.

This clonotype has a handful of counts. The V and J genes are TRBV20-1 and TRBJ1-5; D unresolved. The CDR3 contains 12 residues. The germline gives CDR1 DFQATT, CDR2 SNEGSKA (reference sequence). Trimming cost V 3 bases and J 4 bases, with 7 bases left between them. The CDR3 here is CSASSGNQPQHF. The CDR3 DNA sequence: TGCAGTGCTAGTTCGGGGAATCAGCCCCAGCATTTT.

This clonotype was detected a few times. The rearrangement uses TRBV12-3 or TRBV12-4 and TRBJ2-7; tentative D call: TRBD1 (6 bases). The CDR3 is 14 residues long. Trimming took off 6 bases at V and 3 bases at J, with 15 bases between the two ends. CDR3 loop: CASRISGTNYEQYF. In DNA form, the CDR3 reads TGTGCCAGCAGAATCTCCGGGACAAACTACGAGCAGTACTTC.

This clonotype came up a few times. The chain has TRBV7-2 and TRBJ2-1, with a tentative D call TRBD2 (6 bases). V lost 2 bases and J 8 bases, leaving 16 bases between the germline ends. From germline, CDR1 is SGHTA and CDR2 FQGNSA. The CDR3 length is 15 residues. The CDR3 coding sequence is TGTGCCAGCAGCTTACGGCGGGGAGGTGTCGATGAGCAGTTCTTC. Protein sequence: CASSLRRGGVDEQFF. The full variable domain, completed using reference TRBV7-2 and TRBJ2-1, is GAGVSQSPSNKVTEKGKDVELRCDPISGHTALYWYRQSLGQGLEFLIYFQGNSAPDKSGLPSDRFSAERTGGSVSTLTIQRTQQEDSAVYLCASSLRRGGVDEQFFGPGTRLTVL.

This clonotype was detected a few times. The chain carries TRBV7-3 and TRBJ2-5, with D perhaps matching TRBD1 (5 bases). Germline values: CDR1 SGHTA, CDR2 FQGTGA. The ends were cut back, 5 bases at V and 5 bases at J, with 15 bases in the middle. This CDR3 contains 14 residues. DNA of the CDR3: TGTGCCAGCAGCCCCTCAGGGAATACGGAGACCCAGTACTTC. Translated: CASSPSGNTETQYF. Full variable domain (outside the CDR3, taken from reference TRBV7-3 and TRBJ2-5): GAGVSQTPSNKVTEKGKYVELRCDPISGHTALYWYRQSLGQGPEFLIYFQGTGAADDSGLPNDRFFAVRPEGSVSTLKIQRTERGDSAVYLCASSPSGNTETQYFGPGTRLLVL.

The chain couples TRBV5-5 to TRBJ2-1; TRBD2 agrees at 15 bases. This CDR3 spans 18 amino acids. V shed 10 bases and J 0 bases; nucleotides not matched to a gene: 11. Germline lookup yields CDR1 SGHKS and CDR2 YYEKEE (reference sequence). The CDR3 is CASSGLAGGVSSYNEQFF. The CDR3 nucleotides read TGTGCCTCCTCGGGACTAGCGGGAGGCGTAAGCTCCTACAATGAGCAGTTCTTC.

At least ten counts were recorded for this clonotype. This sequence joins TRBV5-1 and TRBJ1-6, with D possibly matching TRBD1 (6 bases). This CDR3 region has 15 residues. V gave up 4 bases and J gave up 8 bases, with 16 bases separating them. Germline values: CDR1 SGHRS, CDR2 YFSETQ. The CDR3 spells CASSIEQGRDSPLHF. Written as DNA, the CDR3 is TGCGCCAGCAGCATAGAACAGGGTAGGGATTCACCCCTCCACTTT.

This clonotype has only a few counts. The CDR3 loop reads CASSLWGGESTDTQYF. CDR3 DNA: TGTGCCAGCAGCTTATGGGGGGGGGAAAGCACAGATACGCAGTATTTT. The gene calls are TRBV7-2 and TRBJ2-3; 7 positions agree with TRBD2. CDR1 and CDR2 from the germline V gene are SGHTA and FQGNSA. Losses at the gene ends were 2 bases for V and 0 bases for J; bases not matched to a gene: 5. The CDR3 loop spans 16 amino acids.

V is TRBV2 and J is TRBJ2-7, with D uncertain. This CDR3 is 13 amino acids long. Germline lookup yields CDR1 SNHLY and CDR2 FYNNEI. V lost 4 bases and J 5 bases, leaving 12 bases between the germline ends. This CDR3 reads CASSVVRSDEQYF. The CDR3 DNA reads as TGTGCCAGCAGTGTTGTCAGGTCCGACGAGCAGTACTTC.

The chain is built from TRBV12-3 or TRBV12-4 and TRBJ1-5; possibly TRBD1 for D (5 bases). V was trimmed by 5 bases and J by 5 bases, leaving 16 bases between them. This CDR3 contains 15 residues. The chain's CDR3 is CASSNTGINHQPQHF. For the CDR3, the DNA is TGTGCCAGCAGTAATACAGGTATCAATCATCAGCCCCAGCATTTT.

CDR3 sequence (DNA): TGTGCCAGCATCCGGGACAGGGGGCGGTCGGAGACCAACGTCCTGACTTTC. Residues: CASIRDRGRSETNVLTF. The rearrangement links TRBV11-2 to TRBJ2-6, with 12 positions matching TRBD1. Trimming took 7 bases from V and 8 from J; bases not matched to a gene: 12. Per germline, CDR1 SGHAT and CDR2 FQNNGV. The CDR3 is made up of 17 amino acids.

The sample holds a few counts of this clonotype. The chain combines TRBV6-1 with TRBJ1-3; 8 bases are a match to TRBD1. The ends lost 6 bases at V and 4 bases at J; junction bases unmatched: 20. The germline CDR1 and CDR2 sequences are MNHNS and SASEGT. The CDR3 has 19 amino acids. The CDR3 loop reads CASRLSGTGRLTFGNTIYF. DNA of the CDR3: TGTGCCAGCAGACTCTCGGGGACAGGCCGTCTTACCTTCGGAAACACCATATATTTT.